These 5 T cell receptor beta chains came from one sample sequenced in a study of CD8+CD57+ T cells in acquired aplastic anemia. For sequencing, patients were chosen who had shown expansion of CD8+CD57+ cells by flow cytometry. Genomic DNA provided the template from which TCR beta VDJ and CDR3 profiles were obtained. TCRdb called the reads again in MiXCR, with one record for every CDR3 protein. Altogether more than 200,000 distinct CDR3 sequences are present, roughly 53% being singletons, with the ten largest covering 20%. Material for sequencing was sorted CD4+, CD8+, or CD8+CD57+ T cells (not recorded which) from PBMCs. The source of these receptors is a human donor with aplastic anemia.

Comment on this clonotype: A much more abundant neighbour one base away suggests this may be a read error. This chain uses TRBV4-1 with TRBJ2-7, with D possibly matching TRBD1 (5 bases). The CDR3 sequence is 14 residues long. CDR1 and CDR2 from the germline V gene are MGHRA and YSYEKL. CDR3 region: CASSQEQASCEQYF. DNA of the CDR3: TGCGCCAGCAGCCAAGAACAGGCTTCCTGCGAGCAGTACTTC.

V and J are TRBV30 and TRBJ1-2; D uncertain. This CDR3 is built from 11 residues. V was cut by 3 bases and J by 9 bases, with 11 bases left in between. Germline CDR1 is GTSNPN and CDR2 is SVGIG (reference sequence). The CDR3 loop reads CAWRLERRYTF. CDR3 in DNA: TGTGCCTGGAGATTAGAACGGCGCTACACCTTC.

The table lists this clonotype with many counts. This chain uses TRBV11-2 with TRBJ2-2; 9 bases fit TRBD1. The CDR3 has 15 amino acids. Germline V gives CDR1 SGHAT, CDR2 FQNNGV. Losses at the gene ends were 1 base for V and 7 bases for J; bases not matched to a gene: 4. The CDR3, as DNA: TGTGCCAGCAGCTTAGGGACAGGGGACTTCGGGGAGCTGTTTTTT. It codes for CASSLGTGDFGELFF.

The chain uses TRBV2 and TRBJ2-3; the D gene is possibly TRBD1 (6 bases). The germline V gene has CDR1 SNHLY and CDR2 FYNNEI. The CDR3 totals 15 residues. Trimming took off 9 bases at V and 2 bases at J, with 18 bases between the two ends. In DNA form, the CDR3 reads TGTGCCAGTTCGCACGGACAGTTACCCACAGATACGCAGTATTTT. Translation: CASSHGQLPTDTQYF. Drawing the rest from reference TRBV2 and TRBJ2-3, the complete variable domain is EPEVTQTPSHQVTQMGQEVILRCVPISNHLYFYWYRQILGQKVEFLVSFYNNEISEKSEIFDDQFSVERPDGSNFTLKIRSTKLEDSAMYFCASSHGQLPTDTQYFGPGTRLTVL.

This clonotype was seen at least ten times. The chain links TRBV14 to TRBJ1-2; D is unclear. The CDR3 is 13 amino acids. Trimming pared 2 bases from V and 1 base from J, leaving 5 bases between. Germline V gene sequence: CDR1 SGHDN, CDR2 FVKESK. The CDR3 sequence is CASSQYINYGYTF. The CDR3 DNA reads TGTGCCAGCAGCCAATACATTAACTATGGCTACACCTTC.